This TCR beta chain was sequenced during a study of T cells after yellow fever vaccination. Study findings and constraints: Post-booster repertoires again held most primary-vaccination clones (about 96% CD4, approximately 90% CD8).

The CDR3 extends over 16 amino acids. Looked up from germline, CDR1 is SGHRS and CDR2 is YFSETQ. V shed 2 bases and J 0 bases; nucleotides not matched to a gene: 6. In this sample, this clonotype turned up a few times. Its specificity is not known. TCRdb reprocessed the 5' RACE reads with MiXCR, giving one entry per CDR3 protein. The table records fewer than 450,000 distinct CDR3 sequences, under 14% of them present only once. This chain uses TRBV5-1 with TRBJ1-1; the match to TRBD1 covers 8 bases. Source: PBMCs, taken on the day of the first yellow fever vaccination. The receptor was isolated from a man between 18 and 35 years old who received the YFV17D yellow fever vaccine. The CDR3 sequence is CASSFAGQAMNTEAFF. CDR3 nucleotide sequence: TGCGCCAGCAGCTTTGCGGGACAGGCCATGAACACTGAAGCTTTCTTT.